This entry lists 24 T cell receptor beta chains sequenced from one sample in a study of identical twins. TCRdb recomputed calls from the 5' RACE reads with MiXCR, one row per CDR3 protein. This sample has about 470,000 distinct CDR3 sequences; 24% occur once, and the top ten carry approximately 2.9%. These data were also reused for a study on T cells expressing NK-cell markers.

Specimen: CD4+ T cells sorted from blood. Receptors were obtained from a woman under 30 in good health.

This clonotype was counted only a few times. This is likely a read error, given that the CDR3 carries no conserved phenylalanine or tryptophan at its end. No DNA is shown, since the ends of the CDR3 on it are uncertain; the CDR3 is the one TCRdb lists. The chain has TRBV7-9 and TRBJ2-7; TRBD1, the table's D call, lacks a check against the DNA. With termini counted, the CDR3 has 14 amino acids. Looked up from germline, CDR1 is SEHNR and CDR2 is FQNEAQ (reference sequence). This CDR3 reads CASSSPGQGVPRVI.

The chain employs TRBV12-3 or TRBV12-4 and TRBJ1-1; D ambiguous. This CDR3 has 12 amino acids. V lost 3 bases, J lost 8 bases, and 10 bases lay in between. CDR3 bases: TGTGCCAGCAGTTTTTTTGCGACCGAAGCTTTCTTT. Translated: CASSFFATEAFF.

The V and J genes are TRBV5-1 and TRBJ2-5, with TRBD2 matching 12 bases. Germline V lookup: CDR1 SGHRS, CDR2 YFSETQ. The V segment lost 5 bases and the J segment 1 base; nucleotides outside the gene matches: 6. This CDR3 is built from 16 residues. CDR3 nucleotide sequence: TGCGCCAGCAGATCGAGACTAGCGGGGGTCCAAGAGACCCAGTACTTC. Amino acid sequence: CASRSRLAGVQETQYF.

The genes are TRBV5-6 and TRBJ1-2; D remains ambiguous. The CDR3 has 14 amino acids. Trimming removed 0 bases from V and 5 bases from J, with 11 bases in between. Germline V lookup: CDR1 SGHDT, CDR2 YYEEEE. The CDR3 coding sequence is TGTGCCAGCAGCTTGGGGTCCCTCCCTTATGGCTACACCTTC. Translating gives CASSLGSLPYGYTF.

The chain links TRBV5-1 to TRBJ2-1, with 13 bases that match TRBD2. The CDR3 is made up of 14 amino acids. V lost 6 bases to trimming and J lost 7 bases; unmatched junction nucleotides: 4. Germline V CDR1 and CDR2: SGHRS, YFSETQ. CDR3 sequence (DNA): TGCGCCAGCATCCGGACTAGCGGGAGTAATGAGCAGTTCTTC. Encoded protein: CASIRTSGSNEQFF.

There are many counts of this clonotype. The chain combines TRBV6-4 with TRBJ2-3; perhaps TRBD1 as D (6 bases). Germline values: CDR1 MRHNA, CDR2 SNTAGT. V was cut by 3 bases and J by 2 bases, with 15 bases left in between. The CDR3 loop spans 16 amino acids. This CDR3 reads CASSEVPGVNTDTQYF. DNA of the CDR3: TGTGCCAGCAGTGAGGTGCCAGGGGTTAACACAGATACGCAGTATTTT.

This chain links TRBV6-1 with TRBJ2-1; D not certain. The CDR3 runs 14 residues. The V and J ends lost 4 bases and 6 bases respectively, with 13 bases between them. CDR1 and CDR2 (germline): MNHNS, SASEGT. CDR3 region: CASSAPHGSNEQFF. Here the CDR3 DNA reads TGTGCCAGCAGTGCCCCTCATGGGTCCAATGAGCAGTTCTTC.

The chain joins TRBV12-3 or TRBV12-4 to TRBJ2-1; 8 bases agree with TRBD1. V gave up 6 bases and J gave up 9 bases; unmatched junction bases: 16. The CDR3 has 16 amino acids. DNA for the CDR3: TGTGCCAGCAGCTCAACAGGGGGTCTTCCCCTGAGTGAGCAGTTCTTC. Its protein is CASSSTGGLPLSEQFF.

In this sample, this clonotype turned up a few times. The chain couples TRBV2 to TRBJ2-1; the D is unclear. Germline V gene lookup returns CDR1 SNHLY and CDR2 FYNNEI. This CDR3 contains 11 residues. Trimming stripped 8 bases from V and 7 bases from J, with 9 bases between. The CDR3 DNA sequence: TGTGCCAGCGGCCGTTCTAATGAGCAGTTCTTC. This encodes CASGRSNEQFF. The variable domain in full, with the rest retrieved from reference TRBV2 and TRBJ2-1, is EPEVTQTPSHQVTQMGQEVILRCVPISNHLYFYWYRQILGQKVEFLVSFYNNEISEKSEIFDDQFSVERPDGSNFTLKIRSTKLEDSAMYFCASGRSNEQFFGPGTRLTVL.

This clonotype was seen a handful of times. The chain employs TRBV20-1 and TRBJ2-1; 11 bases fit TRBD2. The germline V gene has CDR1 DFQATT and CDR2 SNEGSKA (reference sequence). V shed 2 bases, J shed 10 bases, and the junction held 10 bases outside the gene matches. This CDR3 has 15 amino acids. This CDR3 reads CSARISGRDLGEQFF. The CDR3 DNA reads TGCAGTGCTAGAATTAGCGGGAGGGATCTTGGAGAGCAGTTCTTC.

The chain is built from TRBV5-5 and TRBJ2-3; D unclear. The V gene lost 2 bases and the J gene lost 2 bases, with 21 bases spanning the gap. Germline V lookup: CDR1 SGHKS, CDR2 YYEKEE (reference sequence). CDR3 length: 18 amino acids. The CDR3 protein is CASSFSYRRWQHTDTQYF. CDR3 bases: TGTGCCAGCAGCTTTTCGTATCGTCGGTGGCAGCACACAGATACGCAGTATTTT.

V and J are TRBV4-3 and TRBJ2-1; D is possibly TRBD1 or TRBD2 (5 bases each). V lost 1 base, J lost 4 bases, and 14 bases lay in between. This CDR3 has 16 residues. CDR1 is LGHNA and CDR2 is YSLEER in the germline V gene. The DNA of the CDR3 is TGCGCCAGCAGCCAAGGGTGGGGCGGAGGTTACAATGAGCAGTTCTTC. Its translation is CASSQGWGGGYNEQFF.

In DNA, the CDR3 is TGCAGTGCTAGAGATCTCCCGGGGCGCTCCTACAATGAGCAGTTCTTC. Translating it yields CSARDLPGRSYNEQFF. The J gene is TRBJ2-1, the V gene TRBV20-1, with D possibly called TRBD1 or TRBD2 (5 bases each). The CDR3 extends over 16 amino acids. Trimming stripped 0 bases from V and 0 bases from J, with 12 bases between. Germline CDR1 reads DFQATT; CDR2 reads SNEGSKA (reference sequence).

The chain recombines TRBV12-5 with TRBJ2-1; D is possibly TRBD2 (7 bases). CDR3 length: 15 amino acids. V gave up 2 bases and J gave up 7 bases, with 15 bases separating them. Germline CDR1 is LGHNT and CDR2 is FRNRAP. In DNA form, the CDR3 reads TGTGCTAGTGGTTTGATAGGGGGGGCCTGGAATGAGCAGTTCTTC. This codes for CASGLIGGAWNEQFF.

The genes are TRBV5-1 and TRBJ1-2, with D hard to call. From germline, CDR1 is SGHRS and CDR2 YFSETQ. Trimming took off 0 bases at V and 1 base at J, with 10 bases between the two ends. This CDR3 region has 15 residues. The CDR3, as DNA: TGCGCCAGCAGCTTGGCACTTACCGTTAACTATGGCTACACCTTC. Translation gives CASSLALTVNYGYTF.

This clonotype came up a few times. The V gene is TRBV9, the J gene TRBJ2-3; D is perhaps TRBD2 (5 bases). Germline lookup yields CDR1 SGDLS and CDR2 YYNGEE. With 6 bases removed from V and 7 bases from J, the gap between germline ends came to 9 bases. This CDR3 contains 11 residues. For the CDR3, the DNA is TGTGCCAGCAACAACGGGAATACGCAGTATTTT. It translates to CASNNGNTQYF.

The V and J genes are TRBV7-9 and TRBJ2-7, with D unclear. This CDR3 is 12 amino acids long. Germline V gene lookup returns CDR1 SEHNR and CDR2 FQNEAQ (reference sequence). V was trimmed by 4 bases and J by 6 bases, leaving 10 bases between them. In DNA, the CDR3 is TGTGCCAGCAGCTCTGGTGTAGGCGAGCAGTACTTC. Translating gives CASSSGVGEQYF.

The table lists this clonotype with a few counts. The gene calls are TRBV4-3 and TRBJ2-4; 7 bases match TRBD1. The V segment lost 4 bases and the J segment 15 bases; nucleotides outside the gene matches: 6. CDR1 and CDR2 (germline): LGHNA, YSLEER. The CDR3 runs 11 residues. The CDR3 coding sequence is TGCGCCAGCAGCCGGACAGGTCTGCTGTACTTC. Residues: CASSRTGLLYF.

V and J are TRBV7-2 and TRBJ1-1; D is possibly TRBD1 (5 bases). CDR1 and CDR2 (germline): SGHTA, FQGNSA. The CDR3 contains 14 residues. Trimming pared 2 bases from V and 2 bases from J, leaving 9 bases between. CDR3 in amino acids: CASSLYQGNTEAFF. The CDR3 DNA reads TGTGCCAGCAGCTTATACCAGGGAAACACTGAAGCTTTCTTT. Full variable domain (outside the CDR3, taken from reference TRBV7-2 and TRBJ1-1): GAGVSQSPSNKVTEKGKDVELRCDPISGHTALYWYRQSLGQGLEFLIYFQGNSAPDKSGLPSDRFSAERTGGSVSTLTIQRTQQEDSAVYLCASSLYQGNTEAFFGQGTRLTVV.

The CDR3 sequence is CASSHSSGGSSRQTQYF. For the CDR3, the DNA is TGCGCCAGCAGCCACTCTAGCGGGGGATCATCTAGGCAGACCCAGTACTTC. This chain uses TRBV5-1 with TRBJ2-5, with 10 bases lining up with TRBD2. V lost 4 bases and J lost 6; bases outside the gene matches: 15. Germline CDR1 SGHRS, CDR2 YFSETQ. The length of the CDR3 is 17 residues.

The table lists this clonotype with a few counts. This rearrangement joins TRBV2 to TRBJ2-3; D is unresolved. Trimming took off 9 bases at V and 10 bases at J, with 14 bases between the two ends. Germline assignment: CDR1 SNHLY and CDR2 FYNNEI. There are 11 residues in the CDR3. CDR3 region: CASAVGLAQYF. Here the CDR3 DNA reads TGTGCCAGTGCTGTGGGTCTTGCGCAGTATTTT.

In this sample, this clonotype turned up a few times. The gene calls are TRBV5-1 and TRBJ2-3; 9 positions match TRBD1. From germline, CDR1 is SGHRS and CDR2 YFSETQ. This CDR3 comprises 14 residues. The trim removed 7 bases at V and 3 bases at J, leaving 6 bases unmatched. CDR3 sequence: CASGPGQGTDTQYF. The CDR3 DNA reads as TGCGCCAGCGGGCCGGGACAGGGAACAGATACGCAGTATTTT.

This clonotype was seen a handful of times. This chain links TRBV11-2 with TRBJ2-1; no reliable D call. Trimming shortened V by 0 bases and J by 7 bases, and 13 bases separated the two germline ends. The germline V gene has CDR1 SGHAT and CDR2 FQNNGV. This CDR3 region has 15 residues. The CDR3 region is CASSLDLWKSNEQFF. As DNA, the CDR3 is TGTGCCAGCAGCTTAGACTTGTGGAAATCTAATGAGCAGTTCTTC.

The chain employs TRBV4-1 and TRBJ2-5; tentative D call: TRBD1 (6 bases). Trimming stripped 0 bases from V and 7 bases from J, with 15 bases between. Per the germline V gene, CDR1 is MGHRA and CDR2 is YSYEKL. There are 15 residues in the CDR3. The CDR3 DNA is TGCGCCAGCAGCCAAGATCAGGGGCCTGAACGGACCCAGTACTTC. Amino acids: CASSQDQGPERTQYF.